This T cell receptor (beta chain) was retrieved from a study of CDR3 diversity in severe acne. The CDR3 contains 15 residues. The germline CDR1 and CDR2 sequences are KGHDR and SFDVKD. Trimming cost V 4 bases and J 0 bases, with 11 bases left between them. TCRdb re-called the PCR reads through MiXCR, storing one row per CDR3 protein. The table records approximately 97,000 distinct CDR3 sequences, 51% of them present only once. The sequenced material came from blood. The source of this sequence is a male donor with acne. The chain uses TRBV24-1 and TRBJ2-5; D possibly corresponds to TRBD1 (5 bases). CDR3 protein: CATSDLKQDQETQYF. For the CDR3, the DNA is TGTGCCACCAGTGACCTAAAACAGGACCAAGAGACCCAGTACTTC.